This TCR beta chain derives from a study of CD8 T cells in Susac syndrome. With random hexamers, roughly 0.45 to 1 ug RNA was reverse transcribed. TCRdb ran MiXCR on the immunoSEQ multiplex PCR reads and lists one entry per CDR3 protein. The table has approximately 200,000 distinct CDR3 sequences, 95% seen once; the top ten hold approximately 0.075%. The CDR3 runs to 11 residues. Looked up from germline, CDR1 is LGHDT and CDR2 is YNNKEL (reference sequence). Trimming left V 6 bases short and J 9 bases short, with 11 bases between. The receptor's source is a human donor with multiple sclerosis. The sequencing sample was made of CD4+ T cells from PBMCs. The chain uses TRBV3-1 and TRBJ2-5; no clear D. The DNA for the CDR3 is TGTGCCAGCAGTGTCAATGAGGCCCAGTACTTC. Its translation is CASSVNEAQYF.